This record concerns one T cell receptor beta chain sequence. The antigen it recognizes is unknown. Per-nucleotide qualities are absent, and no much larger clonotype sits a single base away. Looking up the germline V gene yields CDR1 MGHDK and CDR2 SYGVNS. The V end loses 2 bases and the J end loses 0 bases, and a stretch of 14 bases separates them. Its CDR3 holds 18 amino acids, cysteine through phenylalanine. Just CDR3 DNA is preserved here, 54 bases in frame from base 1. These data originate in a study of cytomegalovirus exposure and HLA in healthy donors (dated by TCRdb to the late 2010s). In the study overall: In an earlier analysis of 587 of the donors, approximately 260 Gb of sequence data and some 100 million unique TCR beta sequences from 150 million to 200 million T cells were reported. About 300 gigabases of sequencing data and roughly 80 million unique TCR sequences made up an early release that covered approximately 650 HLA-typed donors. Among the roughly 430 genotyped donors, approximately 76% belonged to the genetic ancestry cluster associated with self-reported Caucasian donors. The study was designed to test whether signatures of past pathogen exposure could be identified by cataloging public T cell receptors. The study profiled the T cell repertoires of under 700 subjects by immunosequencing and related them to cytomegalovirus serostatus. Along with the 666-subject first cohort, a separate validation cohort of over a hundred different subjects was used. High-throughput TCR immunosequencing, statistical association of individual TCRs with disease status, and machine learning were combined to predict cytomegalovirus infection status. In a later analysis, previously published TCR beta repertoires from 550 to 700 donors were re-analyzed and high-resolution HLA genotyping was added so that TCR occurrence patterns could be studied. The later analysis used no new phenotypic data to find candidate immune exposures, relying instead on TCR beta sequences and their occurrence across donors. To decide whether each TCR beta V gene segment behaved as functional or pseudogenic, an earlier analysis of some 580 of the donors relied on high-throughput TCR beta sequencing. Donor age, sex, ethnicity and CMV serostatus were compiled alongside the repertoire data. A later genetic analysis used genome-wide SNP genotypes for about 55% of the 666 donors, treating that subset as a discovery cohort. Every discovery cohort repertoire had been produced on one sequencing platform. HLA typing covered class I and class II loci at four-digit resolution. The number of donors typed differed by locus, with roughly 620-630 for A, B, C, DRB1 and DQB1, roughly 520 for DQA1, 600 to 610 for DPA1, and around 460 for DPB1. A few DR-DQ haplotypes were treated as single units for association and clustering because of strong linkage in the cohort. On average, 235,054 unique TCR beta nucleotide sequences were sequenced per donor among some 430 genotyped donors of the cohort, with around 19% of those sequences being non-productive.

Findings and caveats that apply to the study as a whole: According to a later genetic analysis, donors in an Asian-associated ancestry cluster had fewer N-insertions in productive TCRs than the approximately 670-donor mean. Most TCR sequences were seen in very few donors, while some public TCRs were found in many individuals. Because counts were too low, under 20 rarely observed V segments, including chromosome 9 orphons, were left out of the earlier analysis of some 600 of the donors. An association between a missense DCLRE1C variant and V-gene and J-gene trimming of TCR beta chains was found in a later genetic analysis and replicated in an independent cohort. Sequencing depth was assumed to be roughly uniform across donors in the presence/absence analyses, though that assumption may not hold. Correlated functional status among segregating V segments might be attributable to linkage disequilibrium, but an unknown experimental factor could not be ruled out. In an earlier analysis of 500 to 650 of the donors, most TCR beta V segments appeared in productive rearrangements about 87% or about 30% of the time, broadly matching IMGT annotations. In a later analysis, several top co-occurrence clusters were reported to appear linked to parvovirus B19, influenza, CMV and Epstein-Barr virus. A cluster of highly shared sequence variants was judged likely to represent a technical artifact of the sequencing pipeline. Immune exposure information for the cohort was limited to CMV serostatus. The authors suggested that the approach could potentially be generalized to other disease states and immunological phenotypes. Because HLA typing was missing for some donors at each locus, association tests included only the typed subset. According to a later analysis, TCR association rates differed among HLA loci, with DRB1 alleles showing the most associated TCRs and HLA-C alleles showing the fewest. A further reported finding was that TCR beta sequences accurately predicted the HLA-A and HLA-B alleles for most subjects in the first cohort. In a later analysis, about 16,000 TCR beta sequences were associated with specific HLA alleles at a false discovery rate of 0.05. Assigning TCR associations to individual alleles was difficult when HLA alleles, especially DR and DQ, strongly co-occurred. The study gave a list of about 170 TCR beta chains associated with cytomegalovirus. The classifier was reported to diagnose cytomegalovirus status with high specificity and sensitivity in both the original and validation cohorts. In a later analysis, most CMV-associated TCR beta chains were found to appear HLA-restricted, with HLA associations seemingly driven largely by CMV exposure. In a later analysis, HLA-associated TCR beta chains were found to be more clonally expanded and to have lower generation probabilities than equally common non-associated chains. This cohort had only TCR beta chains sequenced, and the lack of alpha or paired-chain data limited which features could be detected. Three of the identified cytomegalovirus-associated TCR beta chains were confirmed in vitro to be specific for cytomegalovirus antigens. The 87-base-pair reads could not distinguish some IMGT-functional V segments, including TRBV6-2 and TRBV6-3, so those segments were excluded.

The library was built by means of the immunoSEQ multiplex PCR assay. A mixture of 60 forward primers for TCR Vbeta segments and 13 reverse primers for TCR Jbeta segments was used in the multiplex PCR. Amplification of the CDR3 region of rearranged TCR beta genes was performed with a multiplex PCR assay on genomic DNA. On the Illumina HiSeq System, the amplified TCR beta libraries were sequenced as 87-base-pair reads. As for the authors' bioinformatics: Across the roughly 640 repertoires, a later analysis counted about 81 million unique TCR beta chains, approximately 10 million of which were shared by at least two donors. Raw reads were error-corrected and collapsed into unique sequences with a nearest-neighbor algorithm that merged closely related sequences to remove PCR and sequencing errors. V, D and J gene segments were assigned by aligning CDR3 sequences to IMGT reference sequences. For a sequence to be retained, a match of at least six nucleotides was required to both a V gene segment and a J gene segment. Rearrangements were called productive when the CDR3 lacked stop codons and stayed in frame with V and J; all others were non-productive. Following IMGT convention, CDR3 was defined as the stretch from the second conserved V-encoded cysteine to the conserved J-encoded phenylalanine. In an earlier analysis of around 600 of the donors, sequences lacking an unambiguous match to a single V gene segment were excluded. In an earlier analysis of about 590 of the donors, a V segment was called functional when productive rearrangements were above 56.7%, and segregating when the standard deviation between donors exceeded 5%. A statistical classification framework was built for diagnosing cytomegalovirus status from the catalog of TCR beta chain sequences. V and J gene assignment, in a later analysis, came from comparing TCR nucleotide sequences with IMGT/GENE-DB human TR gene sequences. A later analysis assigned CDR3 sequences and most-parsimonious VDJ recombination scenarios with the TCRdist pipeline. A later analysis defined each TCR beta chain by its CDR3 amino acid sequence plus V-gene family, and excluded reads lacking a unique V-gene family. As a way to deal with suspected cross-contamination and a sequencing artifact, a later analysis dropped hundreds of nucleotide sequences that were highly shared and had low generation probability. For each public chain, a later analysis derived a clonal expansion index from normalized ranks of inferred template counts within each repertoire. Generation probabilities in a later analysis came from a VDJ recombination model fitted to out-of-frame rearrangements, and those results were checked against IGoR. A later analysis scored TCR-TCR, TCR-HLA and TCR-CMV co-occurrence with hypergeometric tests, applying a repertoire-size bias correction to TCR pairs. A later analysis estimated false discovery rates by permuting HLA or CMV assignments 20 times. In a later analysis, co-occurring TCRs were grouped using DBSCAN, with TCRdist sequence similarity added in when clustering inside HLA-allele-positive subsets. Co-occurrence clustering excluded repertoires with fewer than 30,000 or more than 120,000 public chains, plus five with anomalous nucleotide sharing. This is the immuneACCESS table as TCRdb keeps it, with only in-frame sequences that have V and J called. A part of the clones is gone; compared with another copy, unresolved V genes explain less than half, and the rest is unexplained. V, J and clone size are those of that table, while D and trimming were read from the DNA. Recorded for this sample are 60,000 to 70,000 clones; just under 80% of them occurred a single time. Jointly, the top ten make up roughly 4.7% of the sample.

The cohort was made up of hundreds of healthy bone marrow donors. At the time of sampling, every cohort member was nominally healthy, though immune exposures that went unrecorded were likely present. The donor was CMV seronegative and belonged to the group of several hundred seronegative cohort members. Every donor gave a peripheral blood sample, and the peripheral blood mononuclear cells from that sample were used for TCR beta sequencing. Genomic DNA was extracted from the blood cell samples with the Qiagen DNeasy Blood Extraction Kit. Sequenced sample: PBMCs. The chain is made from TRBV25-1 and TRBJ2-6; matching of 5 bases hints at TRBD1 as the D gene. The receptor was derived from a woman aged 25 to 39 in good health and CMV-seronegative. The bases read TGTGCCAGCAGTGAAGAGGCCACCAGGGTCTCTGGGGCCAACGTCCTGACTTTC. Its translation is CASSEEATRVSGANVLTF.